Sequencing of this T cell receptor beta chain was carried out in a study of shared clonotypes between healthy human individuals. Study-level information: The study enrolled two women and three men aged 18 to 49. A donor's plate count was three for CD4 naive and three for CD4 memory; CD8 naive had two and CD8 memory one.

The germline V gene encodes CDR1 SNHLY and CDR2 FYNNEI. The V end lost 11 bases, the J end lost 4 bases, and 26 bases lay between the germline ends. The CDR3 contains 16 residues. Note on this clone: What it binds is unknown.

Donors comprised healthy HIV-negative adults lacking recent acute infections or vaccinations. The protocol was immunoSEQ multiplex PCR, while the TCRdb copy is restricted to in-frame clones and leaves out a portion. The sample contains more than 850,000 clones, approximately 80% of which appear only once. Broader study findings: It was observed that approximately 5% of naive CD4 clonotypes were shared across a few donors.

The chain has TRBV2 and TRBJ1-2, with D possibly TRBD1 on 6 matching bases. This TCR derives from a man aged 18-30 years in good health. Some clones in this sample may be carry-over from other donors' samples. The sequencing input was memory CD4+ T cells from PBMCs. The subset here: CD45RA-negative fraction. This CDR3 is CASTYTRRGEFYGYTF. CDR3 nucleotides: TGTGCCTCCACTTACACCCGCAGGGGCGAATTCTATGGCTACACCTTC.